Below are 31 T cell receptor beta chains sequenced from a single sample in a study of blood T cell repertoires in COVID-19. Using immunoSEQ multiplex PCR, the repertoire was profiled, and TCRdb retains in-frame clones only, with some absent. Of 200,000 to 250,000 clones in the sample, around 87% were seen once. The sample consisted of PBMCs or T cells enriched from blood (not recorded which). These receptors all stem from a woman aged 18-30 years in a cohort exposed to, infected with or recovered from COVID-19 (not recorded which).

V is TRBV18 and J is TRBJ1-2; the D gene is possibly TRBD1 (5 bases). V was shortened by 0 bases and J by 2 bases, with 13 bases between the two germline ends. CDR1 is KGHSH and CDR2 is LQKENI in the germline V gene. The CDR3 is 16 amino acids. The CDR3 sequence: CASSPPIYDRNYGYTF. The CDR3 nucleotides are TGTGCCAGCTCACCACCGATTTATGACAGAAACTATGGCTACACCTTC.

The chain links TRBV2 to TRBJ1-1; tentative D call: TRBD1 (6 bases). Germline V gives CDR1 SNHLY, CDR2 FYNNEI. The CDR3 is 18 amino acids. V was trimmed by 6 bases and J by 4 bases, leaving 27 bases between them. Written as DNA, the CDR3 is TGTGCCAGCAGCGCTCGACAGGTATCCGTTCGTGATGGCACTGAAGCTTTCTTT. Translating gives CASSARQVSVRDGTEAFF.

The rearrangement links TRBV29-1 to TRBJ1-1, with a weak D call TRBD1 (5 bases). This CDR3 is built from 12 residues. With 7 bases removed from V and 1 base from J, the gap between germline ends came to 10 bases. Germline assignment: CDR1 SQVTM and CDR2 ANQGSEA. As DNA, the CDR3 is TGCAGCGGTGGACATCAGAACACTGAAGCTTTCTTT. Residues: CSGGHQNTEAFF.

The chain carries TRBV2 and TRBJ1-2, with TRBD1 matching over 11 bases. This CDR3 has 13 amino acids. V gave up 6 bases and J gave up 5 bases; unmatched junction bases: 2. CDR1 is SNHLY and CDR2 is FYNNEI in the germline V gene. The CDR3 bases are TGTGCCAGCAGGGACAGGGGGCGATATGGCTACACCTTC. Protein: CASRDRGRYGYTF.

The V call is TRBV4-2, the J call TRBJ1-5; 8 bases are shared with TRBD1. The germline CDR1 and CDR2 sequences are LGHNA and YNFKEQ. The CDR3 runs to 14 residues. Losses at the gene ends were 1 base for V and 7 bases for J; bases not matched to a gene: 3. The CDR3 DNA is TGTGCCAGCAGCCAAGGGACAGGGAGGCAGCCCCAGCATTTT. This gives the protein CASSQGTGRQPQHF.

This clone was seen a single time. The chain joins TRBV2 to TRBJ2-1; no clear D. The CDR3 sequence is 13 residues long. Germline V CDR1 and CDR2: SNHLY, FYNNEI. Trimming cost V 7 bases and J 3 bases, with 10 bases left between them. The CDR3 reads CASMPQFYNEQFF. The CDR3 DNA sequence: TGTGCCAGCATGCCCCAGTTCTACAATGAGCAGTTCTTC.

The chain recombines TRBV2 with TRBJ2-5; the D gene is possibly TRBD1 (6 bases). In germline, CDR1 is SNHLY, CDR2 FYNNEI. V lost 7 bases to trimming and J lost 2 bases, with 11 bases between them. The CDR3 is 13 amino acids. The CDR3 reads CASTTGQQETQYF. CDR3 bases: TGTGCCAGCACTACCGGACAGCAAGAGACCCAGTACTTC. Full variable domain (missing parts from reference TRBV2 and TRBJ2-5): EPEVTQTPSHQVTQMGQEVILRCVPISNHLYFYWYRQILGQKVEFLVSFYNNEISEKSEIFDDQFSVERPDGSNFTLKIRSTKLEDSAMYFCASTTGQQETQYFGPGTRLLVL.

The CDR3: CASSELAMETQYF. For the CDR3, the DNA is TGCGCCAGCAGTGAACTAGCGATGGAGACCCAGTACTTC. This rearrangement joins TRBV10-2 to TRBJ2-5, with TRBD2 matching 7 bases. Per the germline V gene, CDR1 is WSHSY and CDR2 is SAAADI. After removal of 3 bases from V and 5 bases from J, the junction contained 3 bases not matched to a gene. The CDR3 is 13 residues long.

This sequence joins TRBV29-1 and TRBJ2-5; 8 nucleotides line up with TRBD2. Germline-derived CDR1 and CDR2 are SQVTM and ANQGSEA. The CDR3 is 14 amino acids. Losses at the gene ends were 7 bases for V and 2 bases for J; bases not matched to a gene: 9. The CDR3 DNA reads TGCAGCGGTACTAGCGGAGGGATGCAAGAGACCCAGTACTTC. It translates to CSGTSGGMQETQYF.

The J gene is TRBJ2-1, the V gene TRBV9; TRBD2 matches at 7 bases. With V trimmed by 0 bases and J by 6 bases, 6 bases remained unmatched. The germline CDR1 and CDR2 sequences are SGDLS and YYNGEE. The CDR3 has 15 amino acids. The CDR3 spells CASSVVPTSTNEQFF. CDR3 in DNA: TGTGCCAGCAGCGTAGTCCCGACTAGCACCAATGAGCAGTTCTTC.

V usage is TRBV7-2 and J usage is TRBJ2-1, with a weak D call TRBD2 (6 bases). Trimming left V 4 bases short and J 8 bases short, with 15 bases between. The germline gives CDR1 SGHTA, CDR2 FQGNSA. The CDR3 totals 14 residues. This CDR3 reads CASSSRSSDDEQFF. As DNA, the CDR3 is TGTGCCAGCAGCTCGCGCTCTAGCGACGATGAGCAGTTCTTC.

The table lists this clone with a count of one. The chain uses TRBV7-8 and TRBJ1-1; weak D call: TRBD1 (5 bases). V was shortened by 8 bases and J by 8 bases, with 12 bases between the two germline ends. The CDR3 runs 11 residues. Germline CDR1 and CDR2: SGHVS and FQNEAQ. CDR3 nucleotides: TGTGCCAGCGGGGGGGTTGGAGAAGCTTTCTTT. Amino acids: CASGGVGEAFF.

This clone came up once. The genes are TRBV24-1 and TRBJ1-2, with D possibly matching TRBD1 (6 bases). V gave up 4 bases and J gave up 4 bases, with 15 bases separating them. The CDR3 spans 15 residues. CDR1 is KGHDR, CDR2 SFDVKD, per germline. The CDR3 DNA follows: TGTGCCACCAGTGACCCAGGGGTCGGGGTCTATGGCTACACCTTC. Its protein is CATSDPGVGVYGYTF.

J is TRBJ2-1 and V is TRBV5-1; 8 bases agree with TRBD2. Germline lookup yields CDR1 SGHRS and CDR2 YFSETQ. Trimming at V came to 4 bases and at J to 7 bases, leaving 10 bases not matched to a gene. CDR3 length: 15 amino acids. CDR3 protein: CASSDQEAGGNEQFF. For the CDR3, the DNA is TGCGCCAGCAGCGACCAAGAGGCGGGGGGAAATGAGCAGTTCTTC.

The genes are TRBV9 and TRBJ1-1; 7 nucleotides match TRBD1. The junction had 5 bases not matched to a gene; V was cut back by 4 bases and J by 8 bases. The CDR3 runs to 12 residues. CDR1 is SGDLS, CDR2 YYNGEE, per germline. CDR3 in DNA: TGTGCCAGCAGCCCACAACAGGGGGAAGCTTTCTTT. Translated, it gives CASSPQQGEAFF.

The chain is built from TRBV7-2 and TRBJ2-7; 9 positions agree with TRBD1. Germline V gene lookup returns CDR1 SGHTA and CDR2 FQGNSA. The CDR3 contains 14 residues. V shed 3 bases, J shed 3 bases, and the junction held 3 bases outside the gene matches. The chain's CDR3 is CASSFDRGDYEQYF. CDR3 in DNA: TGTGCCAGCAGCTTCGACAGGGGGGACTACGAGCAGTACTTC.

V and J are TRBV2 and TRBJ2-1; 13 nucleotides align to TRBD2. The trim removed 5 bases at V and 9 bases at J, leaving 7 bases unmatched. Germline V gene sequence: CDR1 SNHLY, CDR2 FYNNEI. CDR3 size: 15 residues. The CDR3 loop reads CASSTGLAGVTEQFF. CDR3 bases: TGTGCCAGCAGTACAGGACTAGCGGGAGTAACTGAGCAGTTCTTC.

The chain's CDR3 is CASSLDSFATNEKLFF. The CDR3 DNA is TGTGCCAGCTCCCTGGACAGTTTTGCAACTAATGAAAAACTGTTTTTT. The rearrangement uses TRBV18 and TRBJ1-4, with a weak D call TRBD1 (6 bases). The V end lost 6 bases, the J end lost 0 bases, and 14 bases lay between the germline ends. The length of the CDR3 is 16 residues. CDR1 is KGHSH and CDR2 is LQKENI in the germline V gene. The entire variable domain, with the rest obtained from reference TRBV18 and TRBJ1-4, is as follows: NAGVMQNPRHLVRRRGQEARLRCSPMKGHSHVYWYRQLPEEGLKFMVYLQKENIIDESGMPKERFSAEFPKEGPSILRIQQVVRGDSAAYFCASSLDSFATNEKLFFGSGTQLSVL.

This clone has a single count. This chain links TRBV14 with TRBJ1-2, with a possible D match to TRBD1 (5 bases). Trimming cost V 6 bases and J 3 bases, with 11 bases left between them. Germline CDR1 SGHDN, CDR2 FVKESK. This CDR3 is built from 13 residues. The CDR3 nucleotides are TGTGCCAGCAGAAGGAGCAGGGACTATGGCTACACCTTC. This translates into CASRRSRDYGYTF.

CDR3 amino acids: CSASLAGRFRYEQYF. CDR3 in DNA: TGCAGCGCCAGCCTAGCGGGGAGATTCCGCTACGAGCAGTACTTC. The chain carries TRBV29-1 and TRBJ2-7, with TRBD2 identical over 9 bases. The V segment lost 7 bases and the J segment 3 bases; nucleotides outside the gene matches: 13. The CDR3 covers 15 residues. CDR1 SQVTM and CDR2 ANQGSEA come from the germline V gene.

The chain combines TRBV4-1 with TRBJ2-1; TRBD2 might be the D (6 bases). The CDR3 runs to 17 residues. CDR1 is MGHRA, CDR2 YSYEKL, per germline. V was clipped by 3 bases and J by 2 bases, with 17 bases between them. The CDR3 DNA sequence: TGCGCCAGCAGCCACCCCTCAGCGGGTGGCCCCTACAATGAGCAGTTCTTC. Translation gives CASSHPSAGGPYNEQFF.

This sequence joins TRBV7-9 and TRBJ2-7, with D possibly being TRBD2 (6 bases). The length of the CDR3 is 14 residues. CDR1 is SEHNR and CDR2 is FQNEAQ in the germline V gene (reference sequence). The ends were cut back, 5 bases at V and 6 bases at J, with 17 bases in the middle. CDR3 bases: TGTGCCAGCAGCCCGGGACTCCTGATGCGCGAGCAGTACTTC. Residues: CASSPGLLMREQYF.

J is TRBJ2-5 and V is TRBV4-1; 9 bases match TRBD1. CDR1 and CDR2 from the germline V gene are MGHRA and YSYEKL. The ends lost 4 bases at V and 4 bases at J; junction bases unmatched: 7. The CDR3 extends over 15 amino acids. In DNA form, the CDR3 reads TGCGCCAGCAGCCGCCTAGGGACAGGGCGAGAGACCCAGTACTTC. It is translated as CASSRLGTGRETQYF.

The chain employs TRBV11-3 and TRBJ2-3; D is perhaps TRBD2 (5 bases). Deletions cut 3 bases from V and 6 bases from J, with 16 bases between. Looked up from germline, CDR1 is SGHNT and CDR2 is YENEEA. The CDR3 has 15 amino acids. CDR3 sequence reads: CASSFHGRAVDTQYF. For the CDR3, the DNA is TGTGCCAGCAGCTTTCACGGGCGGGCAGTTGATACGCAGTATTTT.

This rearrangement joins TRBV28 to TRBJ1-4, with D unclear. From germline, CDR1 is MDHEN and CDR2 SYDVKM. With 3 bases removed from V and 8 bases from J, the gap between germline ends came to 10 bases. This CDR3 has 13 amino acids. CDR3 region: CASSFPVSEKLFF. The CDR3 DNA sequence: TGTGCCAGCAGTTTCCCTGTGAGCGAAAAACTGTTTTTT.

V is TRBV3-1 (or the pseudogene TRBV3-2) and J is TRBJ1-2; tentative D call: TRBD1 (5 bases). Germline loops: CDR1 LGHDT, CDR2 YNNKEL (reference sequence). Trimming cost V 2 bases and J 5 bases, with 15 bases left between them. The CDR3 length is 15 residues. CDR3 nucleotide sequence: TGTGCCAGCAGCCAAAATCAGGGAAAGTGGTATGGCTACACCTTC. Protein product: CASSQNQGKWYGYTF.

Concerning this clone: One junction end does not reproduce the germline sequence, and a read error may be involved. The CDR3 is CASSDSGTGGGYTF. In DNA, the CDR3 is TGTGCCAGCAGTGACTCCGGGACAGGGGGCGGCTACACCTTC. This rearrangement joins TRBV6-5 to TRBJ1-2; 12 positions agree with TRBD1. Germline V gene sequence: CDR1 MNHEY, CDR2 SVGAGI. CDR3 length: 14 residues.

The chain links TRBV24-1 to TRBJ2-1; 7 bases are a match to TRBD1. Per the germline V gene, CDR1 is KGHDR and CDR2 is SFDVKD. The V gene end was trimmed by 4 bases and the J gene end by 8 bases; junction bases not matched to a gene: 4. The length of the CDR3 is 13 residues. The CDR3 nucleotides are TGTGCCACCAGTGAACGCGACAGGGATGAGCAGTTCTTC. Translated: CATSERDRDEQFF.

This chain joins TRBV7-9 and TRBJ1-2; 7 positions agree with TRBD1. J lost 0 bases, V lost 6 bases, and 13 bases had no gene match. The CDR3 consists of 17 residues. Germline-derived CDR1 and CDR2 are SEHNR and FQNEAQ (reference sequence). The CDR3 DNA reads as TGTGCCAGCAGGTCGATAATCGGACAGGCAGCTAACTATGGCTACACCTTC. Amino acid sequence: CASRSIIGQAANYGYTF.

This clone has just one count. The chain carries TRBV9 and TRBJ1-1; D is perhaps TRBD1 (6 bases). Trimming left V 2 bases short and J 2 bases short, with 10 bases between. Germline V CDR1 and CDR2: SGDLS, YYNGEE. The length of the CDR3 is 14 residues. As DNA, the CDR3 is TGTGCCAGCAGCGTCCCGGGACAAAACACTGAAGCTTTCTTT. Residues: CASSVPGQNTEAFF.

The chain uses TRBV28 and TRBJ2-1; D uncertain. This CDR3 has 13 residues. V lost 3 bases, J lost 8 bases, and 11 bases lay in between. Germline-derived CDR1 and CDR2 are MDHEN and SYDVKM. CDR3 sequence reads: CASSLGFPDEQFF. The CDR3, as DNA: TGTGCCAGCAGTTTGGGCTTCCCCGATGAGCAGTTCTTC.